The 18 T cell receptor beta chains listed next were all sequenced from one sample in a study of cytomegalovirus exposure and HLA in healthy donors. PCR primers comprised 60 Vbeta and 13 Jbeta primers. Generated by immunoSEQ multiplex PCR, the TCRdb table keeps only in-frame clones and is missing some. The repertoire includes around 200,000 clones, 75% to 90% of them detected once, and approximately 2.9% sits in the top ten. What was sequenced was PBMCs. The receptors derive from a woman in her forties or fifties in good health and CMV-seropositive.

This chain joins TRBV11-2 and TRBJ1-2, with TRBD1 identical over 7 bases. Germline V lookup: CDR1 SGHAT, CDR2 FQNNGV. The CDR3 length is 13 residues. The chain's CDR3 is CASKRGLNYGYTF. The CDR3 coding sequence is TGTGCTTCTAAAAGGGGGCTCAACTATGGCTACACCTTC.

The V and J genes are TRBV5-6 and TRBJ2-7, with D unresolved. The CDR3 consists of 15 residues. Germline values: CDR1 SGHDT, CDR2 YYEEEE. V dropped 2 bases and J dropped 0 bases, with 12 bases sitting between them. The CDR3 region is CASSLFLEHSYEQYF. In DNA, the CDR3 is TGTGCCAGCAGCTTATTTTTGGAGCACTCCTACGAGCAGTACTTC.

V and J are TRBV7-3 and TRBJ1-6; perhaps TRBD1 as D (5 bases). V was shortened by 2 bases and J by 6 bases, with 8 bases between the two germline ends. This CDR3 region has 14 residues. From germline, CDR1 is SGHTA and CDR2 FQGTGA. The CDR3 nucleotides read TGTGCCAGCAGCTTACAAGGGGCTAATTCACCCCTCCACTTT. Amino acids: CASSLQGANSPLHF.

The chain recombines TRBV19 with TRBJ1-5; TRBD1 agrees at 11 bases. V lost 7 bases, J lost 0 bases, and 5 bases stayed unmatched. Germline V CDR1 and CDR2: LNHDA, SQIVND (reference sequence). CDR3 length equals 16 residues. CDR3 region: CASKRGQGASNQPQHF. The CDR3 nucleotides read TGTGCCAGTAAACGAGGACAGGGGGCTAGCAATCAGCCCCAGCATTTT.

The chain uses TRBV5-1 and TRBJ2-7, with a tentative D call TRBD1 (6 bases). The CDR3 runs to 15 residues. The germline gives CDR1 SGHRS, CDR2 YFSETQ. The ends were cut back, 4 bases at V and 1 base at J, with 15 bases in the middle. The CDR3 nucleotides are TGCGCCAGCAGCCTTACCGGGACATATTCCTACGAGCAGTACTTC. Its translation is CASSLTGTYSYEQYF.

This chain uses TRBV7-2 with TRBJ2-7; 7 bases map to TRBD2. The V gene end was trimmed by 1 base and the J gene end by 7 bases; junction bases not matched to a gene: 10. This CDR3 has 15 residues. CDR1 is SGHTA and CDR2 is FQGNSA in the germline V gene. The DNA of the CDR3 is TGTGCCAGCAGCTTAGAAGGGACTACCATTAGAGAGCAGTACTTC. Translating gives CASSLEGTTIREQYF.

This clone was detected only once. The chain combines TRBV7-2 with TRBJ2-2; 7 nucleotides align to TRBD1. The ends lost 1 base at V and 0 bases at J; junction bases unmatched: 2. This CDR3 is built from 16 residues. Germline V gene data show CDR1 as SGHTA and CDR2 as FQGNSA. The CDR3 region has the DNA TGTGCCAGCAGCTTAGGGCAGGGGGCGAACACCGGGGAGCTGTTTTTT. It is translated as CASSLGQGANTGELFF.

To note about this clone: The same CDR3 also results from other DNA sequences found in this sample. The genes are TRBV11-2 and TRBJ2-7; 9 nucleotides agree with TRBD2. The CDR3 consists of 17 residues. J was trimmed by 1 base and V by 1 base; bases with no gene match: 8. Germline V gene data show CDR1 as SGHAT and CDR2 as FQNNGV. This chain's CDR3 is CASSLGRGGGRSYEQYF. The CDR3 bases are TGTGCCAGCAGCTTAGGGCGCGGGGGGGGGAGATCCTACGAGCAGTACTTC.

The V call is TRBV11-3, the J call TRBJ2-5; 7 nucleotides line up with TRBD1. Per the germline V gene, CDR1 is SGHNT and CDR2 is YENEEA. The CDR3 totals 13 residues. The J segment lost 4 bases and the V segment lost 5 bases, leaving 4 bases of the junction unmatched. CDR3 residues: CASSRQGGETQYF. The CDR3 nucleotides read TGTGCCAGCAGCCGACAGGGTGGAGAGACCCAGTACTTC.

The chain links TRBV7-6 to TRBJ2-1, with TRBD2 matching over 12 bases. Losses at the gene ends were 9 bases for V and 10 bases for J; bases not matched to a gene: 13. Germline V gene data show CDR1 as SGHVS and CDR2 as FNYEAQ. The CDR3 loop spans 15 amino acids. The DNA of the CDR3 is TGTGCCAGTTCTCTGACTAGCGGGGGCTCGGGGGAGCAGTTCTTC. This translates into CASSLTSGGSGEQFF.

The CDR3 is CASSSNLQIQETQYF. CDR3 nucleotide sequence: TGTGCCAGCAGTTCCAATTTGCAGATACAAGAGACCCAGTACTTC. V gene TRBV9 combines with J gene TRBJ2-5; no clear D. Germline lookup yields CDR1 SGDLS and CDR2 YYNGEE. V dropped 5 bases and J dropped 2 bases, with 16 bases sitting between them. The CDR3 is made up of 15 amino acids. Looking up the rest from reference TRBV9 and TRBJ2-5 gives the full variable domain: DSGVTQTPKHLITATGQRVTLRCSPRSGDLSVYWYQQSLDQGLQFLIQYYNGEERAKGNILERFSAQQFPDLHSELNLSSLELGDSALYFCASSSNLQIQETQYFGPGTRLLVL.

This clone was observed once. The rearrangement links TRBV6-5 to TRBJ2-7; 9 bases map to TRBD2. The CDR3 loop spans 15 amino acids. Per germline, CDR1 MNHEY and CDR2 SVGAGI. V was pared by 0 bases and J by 6 bases, with 6 bases of the junction left unmatched. CDR3 nucleotide sequence: TGTGCCAGCAGTTACTCGAATAGCGGGGGACGCGAGCAGTACTTC. Encoded protein: CASSYSNSGGREQYF.

Written as DNA, the CDR3 is TGCGCCAGCAGTGACCCCGGGACAGGGGATTACAATGAGCAGTTCTTC. Protein product: CASSDPGTGDYNEQFF. The rearrangement links TRBV10-2 to TRBJ2-1; 10 positions match TRBD1. Germline trimming cut 3 bases from V and 4 bases from J; bases unmatched to any gene: 6. This CDR3 contains 16 residues. The V gene's germline CDR1 is WSHSY and CDR2 SAAADI.

The rearrangement joins TRBV25-1 to TRBJ2-3; a weak D match, TRBD2 (6 bases). The CDR3 is 16 amino acids. The germline V gene encodes CDR1 MGHDK and CDR2 SYGVNS. V shed 1 base and J shed 1 base, with 12 bases lying between them. CDR3 in DNA: TGTGCCAGCAGTGAATTTTTCGGGGGACGCACAGATACGCAGTATTTT. It is translated as CASSEFFGGRTDTQYF.

This chain uses TRBV30 with TRBJ1-5, with 8 bases aligning to TRBD1. This CDR3 has 13 amino acids. CDR1 is GTSNPN and CDR2 is SVGIG in the germline V gene (reference sequence). The trim removed 3 bases at V and 6 bases at J, leaving 4 bases unmatched. As DNA, the CDR3 is TGTGCCTGGAGCTTGGACAGGGCTCAGCCCCAGCATTTT. Translating it yields CAWSLDRAQPQHF.

This chain uses TRBV27 with TRBJ2-4; 8 nucleotides match TRBD1. CDR1 MNHEY and CDR2 SMNVEV come from the germline V gene (reference sequence). The CDR3 totals 15 residues. V was pared by 5 bases and J by 2 bases, with 5 bases of the junction left unmatched. This chain's CDR3 is CASSERQGTKNIQYF. The CDR3 DNA sequence: TGTGCCAGCAGTGAGCGACAGGGGACCAAAAACATTCAGTACTTC.

This chain uses TRBV6-4 with TRBJ2-3, with TRBD2 matching over 12 bases. The CDR3 is 15 residues long. With 6 bases clipped from V and 6 bases from J, the junction kept 7 bases outside the gene matches. Germline CDR1 and CDR2: MRHNA and SNTAGT. CDR3 protein: CASSALAGGSDTQYF. CDR3 nucleotides: TGTGCCAGCAGCGCACTAGCGGGGGGCTCGGATACGCAGTATTTT.

V gene TRBV28 combines with J gene TRBJ2-1, with D perhaps matching TRBD2 (7 bases). CDR1 MDHEN and CDR2 SYDVKM come from the germline V gene. V lost 5 bases and J lost 0, with 14 bases in between. There are 16 residues in the CDR3. CDR3 residues: CASSLGGTFSYNEQFF. As DNA, the CDR3 is TGTGCCAGCAGTCTGGGGGGGACATTCTCCTACAATGAGCAGTTCTTC.